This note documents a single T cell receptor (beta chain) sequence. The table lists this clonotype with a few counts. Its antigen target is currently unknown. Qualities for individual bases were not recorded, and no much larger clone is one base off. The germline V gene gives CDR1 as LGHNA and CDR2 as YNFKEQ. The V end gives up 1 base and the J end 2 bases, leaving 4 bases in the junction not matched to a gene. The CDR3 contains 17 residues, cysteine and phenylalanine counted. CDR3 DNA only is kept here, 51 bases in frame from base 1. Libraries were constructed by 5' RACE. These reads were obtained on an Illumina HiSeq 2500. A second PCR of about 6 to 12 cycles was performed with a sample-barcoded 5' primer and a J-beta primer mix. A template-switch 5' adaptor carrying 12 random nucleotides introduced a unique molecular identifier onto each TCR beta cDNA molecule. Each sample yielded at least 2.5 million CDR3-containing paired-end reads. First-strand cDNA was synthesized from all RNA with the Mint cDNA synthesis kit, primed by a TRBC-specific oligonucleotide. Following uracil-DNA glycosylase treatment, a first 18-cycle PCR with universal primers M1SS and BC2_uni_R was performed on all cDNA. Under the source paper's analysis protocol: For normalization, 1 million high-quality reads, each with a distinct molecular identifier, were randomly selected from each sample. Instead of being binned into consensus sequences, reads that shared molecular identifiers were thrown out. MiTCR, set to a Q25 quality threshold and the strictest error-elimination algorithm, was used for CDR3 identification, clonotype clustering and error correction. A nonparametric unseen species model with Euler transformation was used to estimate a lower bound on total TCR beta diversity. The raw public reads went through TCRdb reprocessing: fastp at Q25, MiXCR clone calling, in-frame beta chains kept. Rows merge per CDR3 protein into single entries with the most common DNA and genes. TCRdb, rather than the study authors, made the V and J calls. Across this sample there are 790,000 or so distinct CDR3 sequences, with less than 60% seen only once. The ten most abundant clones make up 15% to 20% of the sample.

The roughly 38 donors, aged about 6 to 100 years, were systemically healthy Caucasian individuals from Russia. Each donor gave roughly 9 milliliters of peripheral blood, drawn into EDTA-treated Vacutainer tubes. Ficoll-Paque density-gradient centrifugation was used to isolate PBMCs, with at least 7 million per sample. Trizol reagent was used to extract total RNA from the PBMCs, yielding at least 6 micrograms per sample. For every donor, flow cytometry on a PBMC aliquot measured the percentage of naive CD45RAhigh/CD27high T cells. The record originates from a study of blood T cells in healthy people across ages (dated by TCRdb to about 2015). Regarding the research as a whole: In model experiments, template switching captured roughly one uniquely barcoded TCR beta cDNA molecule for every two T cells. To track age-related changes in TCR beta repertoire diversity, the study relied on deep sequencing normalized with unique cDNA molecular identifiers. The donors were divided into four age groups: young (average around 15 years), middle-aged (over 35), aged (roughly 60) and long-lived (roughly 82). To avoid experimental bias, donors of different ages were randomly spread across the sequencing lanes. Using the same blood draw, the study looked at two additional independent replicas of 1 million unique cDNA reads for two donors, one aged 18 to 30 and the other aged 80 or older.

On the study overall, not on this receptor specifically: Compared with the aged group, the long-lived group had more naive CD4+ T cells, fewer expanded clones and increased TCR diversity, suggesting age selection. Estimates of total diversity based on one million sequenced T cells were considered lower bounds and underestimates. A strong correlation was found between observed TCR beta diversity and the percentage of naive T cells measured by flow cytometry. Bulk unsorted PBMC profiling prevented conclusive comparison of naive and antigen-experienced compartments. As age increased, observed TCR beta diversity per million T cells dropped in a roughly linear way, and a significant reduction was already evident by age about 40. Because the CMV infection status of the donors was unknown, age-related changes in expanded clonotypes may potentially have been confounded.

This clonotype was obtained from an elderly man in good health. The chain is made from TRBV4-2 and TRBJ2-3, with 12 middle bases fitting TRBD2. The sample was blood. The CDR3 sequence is CASSQAGLAGFTDTQYF. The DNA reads TGTGCCAGCAGCCAAGCTGGACTAGCGGGATTCACAGATACGCAGTATTTT.